The 10 T cell receptor beta chains given below trace back to one sample, sequenced in a study of cytomegalovirus exposure and HLA in healthy donors. TCRdb's table, derived via immunoSEQ multiplex PCR, lists solely in-frame clones and lacks some. Of about 260,000 clones listed, around 90% are singletons. Sequenced sample: PBMCs. All receptors derive from a woman in her twenties or thirties in good health and CMV-seronegative.

The chain recombines TRBV11-3 with TRBJ2-7; the match to TRBD2 covers 14 bases. Germline values: CDR1 SGHNT, CDR2 YENEEA. The CDR3 extends over 15 amino acids. With V trimmed by 5 bases and J by 6 bases, 6 bases remained unmatched. The CDR3 region is CASSLGLAGASEQYF. The CDR3 DNA follows: TGTGCCAGCAGCCTGGGACTAGCGGGAGCTAGCGAGCAGTACTTC.

The rearrangement links TRBV19 to TRBJ2-7; 10 bases are shared with TRBD1. The germline V gene has CDR1 LNHDA and CDR2 SQIVND (reference sequence). The CDR3 has 14 amino acids. The J segment lost 6 bases and the V segment lost 4 bases, leaving 6 bases of the junction unmatched. CDR3 nucleotides: TGTGCCAGTAGTACGGGCGGGACAGGGGTCGAGCAGTACTTC. This codes for CASSTGGTGVEQYF.

The chain employs TRBV5-1 and TRBJ2-5; possible D gene TRBD2, 5 bases. V was cut by 4 bases and J by 1 base, with 8 bases left in between. Germline assignment: CDR1 SGHRS and CDR2 YFSETQ. The CDR3 loop spans 13 amino acids. CDR3 in DNA: TGCGCCAGCAGCGCCGGGATCCAAGAGACCCAGTACTTC. It encodes CASSAGIQETQYF.

V gene TRBV7-9 combines with J gene TRBJ2-2; D perhaps matches TRBD1 (6 bases). CDR1 is SEHNR, CDR2 FQNEAQ, per germline (reference sequence). This CDR3 is built from 18 residues. V lost 0 bases, J lost 2 bases, and 16 bases lay in between. In DNA form, the CDR3 reads TGTGCCAGCAGCTTAGCAGGGGGACATAGCATTAACACCGGGGAGCTGTTTTTT. The encoded protein is CASSLAGGHSINTGELFF. The full variable domain, completed using reference TRBV7-9 and TRBJ2-2, is DTGVSQNPRHKITKRGQNVTFRCDPISEHNRLYWYRQTLGQGPEFLTYFQNEAQLEKSRLLSDRFSAERPKGSFSTLEIQRTEQGDSAMYLCASSLAGGHSINTGELFFGEGSRLTVL.

The chain combines TRBV10-2 with TRBJ2-7; D remains ambiguous. CDR1 is WSHSY and CDR2 is SAAADI in the germline V gene. The CDR3 covers 13 residues. V was pared by 3 bases and J by 0 bases, with 6 bases between. The DNA for the CDR3 is TGCGCCAGCAGTGAAGGTAGCTCCTACGAGCAGTACTTC. Translation gives CASSEGSSYEQYF.

This clone was counted a single time. The CDR3 protein is CASSPPVASGELFF. The CDR3, as DNA: TGTGCCAGCAGCCCCCCAGTCGCCTCCGGGGAGCTGTTTTTT. The chain is built from TRBV9 and TRBJ2-2; D is ambiguous. V lost 4 bases, J lost 6 bases, and 13 bases lay in between. Germline lookup yields CDR1 SGDLS and CDR2 YYNGEE. The CDR3 sequence is 14 residues long.

The chain uses TRBV19 and TRBJ2-7; D unclear. The germline V gene encodes CDR1 LNHDA and CDR2 SQIVND (reference sequence). CDR3 length: 14 residues. The ends were cut back, 3 bases at V and 0 bases at J, with 9 bases in the middle. The CDR3 DNA follows: TGTGCCAGTAGTATGGCGGAGAGCTCCTACGAGCAGTACTTC. It codes for CASSMAESSYEQYF.

V is TRBV5-1 and J is TRBJ2-1; TRBD2 might be the D (7 bases). There are 15 residues in the CDR3. Germline assignment: CDR1 SGHRS and CDR2 YFSETQ. V lost 2 bases to trimming and J lost 3 bases, with 12 bases between them. The CDR3 DNA follows: TGCGCCAGCAGCTTTCGGGGGGCGAACTACAATGAGCAGTTCTTC. The encoded protein is CASSFRGANYNEQFF.

V is TRBV28 and J is TRBJ2-2, with D uncertain. Germline assignment: CDR1 MDHEN and CDR2 SYDVKM. Between the trimmed V and J ends, which lost 4 bases and 7 bases, there was a span of 22 bases. This CDR3 has 17 amino acids. In DNA, the CDR3 is TGTGCCAGCAGTTCTCACGGGTGGCGGAAAAGCAACGGGGAGCTGTTTTTT. It is translated as CASSSHGWRKSNGELFF.

V usage is TRBV7-2 and J usage is TRBJ2-3, with TRBD2 matching over 14 bases. Germline assignment: CDR1 SGHTA and CDR2 FQGNSA. There are 15 residues in the CDR3. V lost 8 bases to trimming and J lost 6 bases; unmatched junction nucleotides: 7. The CDR3 region is CASGLAGGLGDTQYF. The CDR3 nucleotides read TGTGCCAGCGGACTAGCGGGAGGTCTGGGGGATACGCAGTATTTT.